This T cell receptor (beta chain) emerged from a study of blood T cell repertoires in COVID-19. In the study overall: Donors in the United States, Italy and Spain gave samples during acute or convalescent COVID-19.

Original data processing: Amplification of reference gene primers was used by the study to estimate nucleated cell counts. TCRdb's copy holds only in-frame clones and misses some; the assay was immunoSEQ multiplex PCR. V and J calls and clone size are given by that table; D and trimming were obtained from the DNA. The table shows 310,000 or so clones, with approximately 86% occurring only once. The CDR3 is 18 residues long. CDR1 and CDR2 from the germline V gene are SGHRS and YFSETQ. Unmatched junction bases numbered 16, after V lost 4 bases and J lost 7 bases. Enrollment of patients from Seattle took place during active infection, with longitudinal follow-up.

This chain links TRBV5-1 with TRBJ2-2, with 10 bases matching TRBD2. This TCR was recovered from a man under 40 with COVID-19, enrolled during active disease. Sequenced material: peripheral blood. In nucleotides, the CDR3 is TGCGCCAGCAGCCTCCGCGCGGCTAGCGGGAGTGTGGGCGGGGAGCTGTTTTTT. It specifies CASSLRAASGSVGGELFF.